This TCR beta chain was sequenced for a study of blood T cell repertoires in COVID-19. Study-wide context: Sources were T cells, B-cell-depleted T cells, or PBMCs; the material itself was cDNA or gDNA.

Sequenced by immunoSEQ multiplex PCR; TCRdb stores in-frame clones only, minus some. The sample includes around 270,000 clones, 75% to 95% seen only once; the top ten take around 2.5%. The ends were cut back, 5 bases at V and 4 bases at J, with 17 bases in the middle. Per the germline V gene, CDR1 is SGHTA and CDR2 is FQGNSA. CDR3 size: 15 residues. This clone was seen a single time. The chain has TRBV7-2 and TRBJ1-2; TRBD1 is a possible D gene (5 bases). Sequenced sample: peripheral blood. The TCR comes from a person aged 18 to 30 with COVID-19, enrolled during active disease. DNA of the CDR3: TGTGCCAGCAGCCAGACAGCCAACGTGGGCTATGGCTACACCTTC. Amino acids: CASSQTANVGYGYTF.